The sequence of this T cell receptor (beta chain) was determined in a study of siplizumab effects on memory and regulatory T cells. The method was immunoSEQ multiplex PCR; TCRdb's version includes in-frame clones alone and lacks a portion of them. The sample yields approximately 100,000 clones, nearly 95% seen once. V shed 3 bases and J shed 6 bases, with 11 bases lying between them. CDR3 size: 12 residues. Germline-derived CDR1 and CDR2 are SQVTM and ANQGSEA. This clone was seen a few times. This TCR was recovered from a human donor in good health. Sequenced material: non-Treg CD4+ T cells sorted from blood. The J gene is TRBJ2-5, the V gene TRBV29-1, with D possibly TRBD1 on 5 matching bases. CDR3 bases: TGCAGCGTTGACAACCAGGGCCAGACCCAGTACTTC. The encoded protein is CSVDNQGQTQYF.